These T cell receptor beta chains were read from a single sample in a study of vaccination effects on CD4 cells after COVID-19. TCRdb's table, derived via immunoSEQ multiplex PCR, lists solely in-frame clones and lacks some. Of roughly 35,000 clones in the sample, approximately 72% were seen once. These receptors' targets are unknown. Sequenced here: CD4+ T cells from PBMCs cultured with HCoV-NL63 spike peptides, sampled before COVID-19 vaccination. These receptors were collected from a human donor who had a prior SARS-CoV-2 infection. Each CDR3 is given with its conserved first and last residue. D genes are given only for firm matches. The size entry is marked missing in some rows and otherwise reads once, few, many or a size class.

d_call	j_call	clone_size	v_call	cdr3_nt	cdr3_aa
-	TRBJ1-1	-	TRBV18	TGTGCCAGCTCACGGGGGGTTGGGGTAACTGAAGCTTTCTTT	CASSRGVGVTEAFF
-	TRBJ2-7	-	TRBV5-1	TGCGCCAGCAGCAAGTTATCTGGCGAGCAGTACTTC	CASSKLSGEQYF
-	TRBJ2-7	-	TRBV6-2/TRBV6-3	TGTGCCAGCAGCCTTAATACAGGGACCGAGCAGTACTTC	CASSLNTGTEQYF
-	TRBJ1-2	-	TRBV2	TGTGCCAGCAGTGAAGCGCTTCGGGGAGGGGCGAGCTATGGCTACACCTTC	CASSEALRGGASYGYTF
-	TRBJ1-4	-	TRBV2	TGTGCCAGCAGTGAATCGTCGGATAAACTGTTTTTT	CASSESSDKLFF
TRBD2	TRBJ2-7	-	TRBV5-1	TGCGCCAGCAGCTTGGTAGCGGGAGCCTACGAGCAGTACTTC	CASSLVAGAYEQYF
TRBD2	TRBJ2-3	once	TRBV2	TGTGCCAGCAGTGTGTTCGGGACTAGCGGGGGGGGGTATTTT	CASSVFGTSGGGYF
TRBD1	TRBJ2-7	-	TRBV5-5	TGTGCCAGCAGCTTGGCCCAGGGGACAGCCTACGAGCAGTACTTC	CASSLAQGTAYEQYF
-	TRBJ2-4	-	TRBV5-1	TGCGCCAGCAGCTTGGATCAGCGGGTGGGAAACATTCAGTACTTC	CASSLDQRVGNIQYF
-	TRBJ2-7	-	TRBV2	TGTGCCAGCAGTCGACTAGAGGGCGTCGAGCAGTACTTC	CASSRLEGVEQYF
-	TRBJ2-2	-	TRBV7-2	TGTGCCAGCAGCCTCTGGTTTTCTTCCGGGGAGCTGTTTTTT	CASSLWFSSGELFF
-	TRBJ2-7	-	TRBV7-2	TGTGCCAGCAGCCATGGGGGACGGAGGACCTACGAGCAGTACTTC	CASSHGGRRTYEQYF
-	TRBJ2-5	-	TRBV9	TGTGCCAGCAGCGTAGGACCGGGGGAGGCCCAGTACTTC	CASSVGPGEAQYF
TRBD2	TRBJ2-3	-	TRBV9	TGTGCCAGCAGCGACCCTGCCGGCGGGAGTGCGGATACGCAGTATTTT	CASSDPAGGSADTQYF
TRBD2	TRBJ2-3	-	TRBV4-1	TGCGCCAGCAGCCGAGCCGGACCGACTAGCGGGGGGACAGATACGCAGTATTTT	CASSRAGPTSGGTDTQYF
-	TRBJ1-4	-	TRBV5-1	TGCGCCAGCAGCCGGACATTGCAAAATAATGAAAAACTGTTTTTT	CASSRTLQNNEKLFF
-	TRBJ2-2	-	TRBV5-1	TGCGCCAGCAGTTCCCTGGGGGGCCCCACCGGGGAGCTGTTTTTT	CASSSLGGPTGELFF
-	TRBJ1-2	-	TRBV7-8	TGTGCCAGCAGCTTAGCGCAAGGAACAAAGAGTAACTATGGCTACACCTTC	CASSLAQGTKSNYGYTF
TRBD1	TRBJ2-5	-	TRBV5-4	TGTGCCAGCAGCGCACCACCGGGACAGGGGGACGAGACCCAGTACTTC	CASSAPPGQGDETQYF
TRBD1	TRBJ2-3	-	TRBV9	TGTGCCAGCAGCGAAAACAGGGGGGGCACAGATACGCAGTATTTT	CASSENRGGTDTQYF
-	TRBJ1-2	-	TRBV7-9	TGTGCCAGCAGCCCCCGAGGGGGGGACTATGGCTACACCTTC	CASSPRGGDYGYTF
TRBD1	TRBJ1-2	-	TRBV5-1	TGCGCCAGCAGCTTTGACAGGGACTATGGCTACACCTTC	CASSFDRDYGYTF
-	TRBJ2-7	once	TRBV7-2	TGTGCCAGCGGCAACAGGAACTCCTACGAGCAGTACTTC	CASGNRNSYEQYF
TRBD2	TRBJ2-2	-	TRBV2	TGTGCCAGCAGGGGTAGACTAGCGTACACCGGGGAGCTGTTTTTT	CASRGRLAYTGELFF
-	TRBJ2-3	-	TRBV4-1	TGCGCCAGCAGCCAAGATGGCGGGGGCACAGATACGCAGTATTTT	CASSQDGGGTDTQYF
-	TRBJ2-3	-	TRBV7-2	TGTGCCAGCAGCTACGAGTGGCCAGATACGCAGTATTTT	CASSYEWPDTQYF
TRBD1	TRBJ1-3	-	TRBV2	TGTGCCAGCAGGGGGACAGGGGCTGGAAACACCATATATTTT	CASRGTGAGNTIYF
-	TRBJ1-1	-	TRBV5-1	TGCGCCAGCAGCTTGCCAGGGTCTTCAACTGAAGCTTTCTTT	CASSLPGSSTEAFF
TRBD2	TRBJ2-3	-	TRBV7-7	TGTGCTAGCAGCCCAACGGGGGGGAGAGATACGCAGTATTTT	CASSPTGGRDTQYF
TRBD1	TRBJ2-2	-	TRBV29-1	TGCAGCGTTGAAGCCCGACAGGGGACGAACACCGGGGAGCTGTTTTTT	CSVEARQGTNTGELFF
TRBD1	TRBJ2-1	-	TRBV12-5	TGTGCTAGTGGGTGGCAGGGGGCGGAAAATGAGCAGTTCTTC	CASGWQGAENEQFF
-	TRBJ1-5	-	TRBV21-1	TGTGCCAGCAGCAAACGGGGACAGAAGGAGAATCAGCCCCAGCATTTT	CASSKRGQKENQPQHF
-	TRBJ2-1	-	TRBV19	TGTGCCAGTAGTTTTACGGGAGACAATGAGCAGTTCTTC	CASSFTGDNEQFF
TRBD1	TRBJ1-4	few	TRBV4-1	TGCGCCAGCAGCGCCCAGGGGGCGACAAATGAAAAACTGTTTTTT	CASSAQGATNEKLFF
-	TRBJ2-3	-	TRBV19	TGTGCCAGTAGCGACACAGGCACGGGGGACACAGATACGCAGTATTTT	CASSDTGTGDTDTQYF
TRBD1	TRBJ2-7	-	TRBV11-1	TGTGCCAGCAGCCCGAGGGACAGGGGGTACGAGCAGTACTTC	CASSPRDRGYEQYF
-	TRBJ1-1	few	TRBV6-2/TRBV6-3	TGTGCCAGCAGTTACGAAGGGAACACTGAAGCTTTCTTT	CASSYEGNTEAFF
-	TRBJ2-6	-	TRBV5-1	TGCGCCAGCAGCTTGGGCAACTCTGGGGCCAACGTCCTGACTTTC	CASSLGNSGANVLTF
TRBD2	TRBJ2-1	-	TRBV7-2	TGTGCCAGCAGCTTTATAGCGGGACTAGTGAACAATGAGCAGTTCTTC	CASSFIAGLVNNEQFF
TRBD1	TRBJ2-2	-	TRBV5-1	TGCGCCAGCAGCTTAAACCGAAAGGGGGCGCTTTTAGACACCGGGGAGCTGTTTTTT	CASSLNRKGALLDTGELFF
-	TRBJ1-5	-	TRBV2	TGTGCCAGCAGTGGCCGTACGGACGGCTCCCAGCATTTT	CASSGRTDGSQHF
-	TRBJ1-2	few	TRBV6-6	TGTGCCAGCAAGGCACGGGCGGGCTATGGCTACACCTTC	CASKARAGYGYTF